Presented here are 25 T cell receptor beta chains from one specimen sequenced in a study of T cells in Graves' hyperthyroidism and ophthalmopathy. Template material for amplifying TCR beta CDR3 regions consisted of RNA transcripts. The primer set for the first-round RT-PCR of the TCR CDR3 was HTBI. TCRdb used MiXCR to reprocess the multiplex PCR reads, holding one entry per CDR3 protein. Here the sample spans a few hundred thousand distinct CDR3 sequences, roughly 15% being singletons. Source material: blood. These receptors all stem from a middle-aged woman with Graves' ophthalmopathy.

V usage is TRBV30 and J usage is TRBJ2-7, with TRBD2 matching 10 bases. Germline V gene sequence: CDR1 GTSNPN, CDR2 SVGIG (reference sequence). Trimming took 4 bases from V and 4 from J; bases not matched to a gene: 1. This CDR3 has 12 amino acids. CDR3 in DNA: TGTGCCTGGACTAGCGGGAGTTACGAGCAGTACTTC. This gives the protein CAWTSGSYEQYF.

The chain employs TRBV24-1 and TRBJ2-1, with 8 bases matching TRBD2. Trimming took 5 bases from V and 6 from J; bases not matched to a gene: 5. CDR1 and CDR2 (germline): KGHDR, SFDVKD. The CDR3 is 14 residues long. Here the CDR3 reads CATSVPAGGNEQFF. CDR3 sequence (DNA): TGTGCCACCAGTGTACCCGCGGGAGGCAATGAGCAGTTCTTC.

Points on this clonotype: A read error may explain this, as a much larger clone is one base away. The chain has TRBV5-1 and TRBJ1-2, with D perhaps matching TRBD1 (6 bases). The CDR3 runs 14 residues. Germline CDR1 reads SGHRS; CDR2 reads YFSETQ. CDR3 DNA sequence: TGCGCCAGCAGGTTGGACAGTTTCGCCTATGGCTACACCTTC. Translated, it gives CASRLDSFAYGYTF.

The chain links TRBV10-2 to TRBJ1-5; the match to TRBD1 covers 7 bases. The germline gives CDR1 WSHSY, CDR2 SAAADI. V lost 4 bases and J lost 1; bases outside the gene matches: 4. This CDR3 has 15 residues. CDR3 loop: CASSGGQTSNQPQHF. For the CDR3, the DNA is TGCGCCAGCAGTGGGGGACAGACCAGCAATCAGCCCCAGCATTTT.

This clonotype was counted ten times or more. For the CDR3, the DNA is TGTGCCAGCAGCTTAGAGGGGGGCTTACTGGGGCAGTTCTTC. Residues: CASSLEGGLLGQFF. J is TRBJ2-1 and V is TRBV11-2, with D perhaps TRBD1 or TRBD2 (6 bases each). V gave up 0 bases and J gave up 12 bases, with 15 bases separating them. Germline CDR1 and CDR2: SGHAT and FQNNGV. There are 14 residues in the CDR3.

This chain uses TRBV7-2 with TRBJ2-3; 7 nucleotides align to TRBD2. The CDR3 is 14 residues long. CDR1 and CDR2 (germline): SGHTA, FQGNSA. Germline trimming cut 6 bases from V and 2 bases from J; bases unmatched to any gene: 5. The CDR3 DNA follows: TGTGCCAGCAGGCGGGACTACCCCACAGATACGCAGTATTTT. Encoded protein: CASRRDYPTDTQYF.

This clonotype has more than one count but fewer than ten. The chain recombines TRBV6-1 with TRBJ2-5; 10 nucleotides line up with TRBD1. Losses at the gene ends were 7 bases for V and 1 base for J; bases not matched to a gene: 6. This CDR3 spans 15 amino acids. Germline CDR1 and CDR2: MNHNS and SASEGT. CDR3 bases: TGTGCCAGCACCGTACGGGACAGGGGCCAAGAGACCCAGTACTTC. This gives the protein CASTVRDRGQETQYF.

This clonotype was seen ten or more times. The chain couples TRBV28 to TRBJ2-7, with no clear D. Germline CDR1 and CDR2: MDHEN and SYDVKM. The V end was cut by 1 base, the J end by 5 bases, with 9 bases between. CDR3 length equals 13 residues. The CDR3 protein is CASSLSSRDEQYF. The CDR3 bases are TGTGCCAGCAGTTTATCTAGTAGGGACGAGCAGTACTTC.

In this sample, this clonotype turned up many times. The V gene is TRBV2, the J gene TRBJ2-1, with D perhaps matching TRBD2 (5 bases). CDR1 is SNHLY and CDR2 is FYNNEI in the germline V gene. V gave up 8 bases and J gave up 0 bases, with 20 bases separating them. The CDR3 runs 17 residues. The DNA of the CDR3 is TGTGCCAGCGTCCTTAGGAGGCCCTCGCCCTCCTACAATGAGCAGTTCTTC. Translation: CASVLRRPSPSYNEQFF.

This clonotype showed up many times. This chain links TRBV20-1 with TRBJ2-1, with D possibly being TRBD1 (6 bases). Germline assignment: CDR1 DFQATT and CDR2 SNEGSKA (reference sequence). This CDR3 has 13 amino acids. V dropped 3 bases and J dropped 5 bases, with 11 bases sitting between them. CDR3 in DNA: TGCAGTGCTAGCGGGACACCCGACAATGAGCAGTTCTTC. This codes for CSASGTPDNEQFF.

The table lists this clonotype with many counts. The rearrangement uses TRBV11-1 and TRBJ1-1; no firm D call. V lost 5 bases to trimming and J lost 11 bases, with 18 bases between them. This CDR3 has 13 residues. The V gene's germline CDR1 is SGHAT and CDR2 FQDESV (reference sequence). This CDR3 is CASSPLDPLGAFF. The CDR3, as DNA: TGTGCCAGCAGCCCTTTGGATCCATTGGGGGCTTTCTTT.

This clonotype was counted ten times or more. V gene TRBV30 combines with J gene TRBJ1-1; 7 nucleotides agree with TRBD1. V trimming: 5 bases; J trimming: 1 base; junction bases outside the gene matches: 10. This CDR3 has 15 residues. The germline CDR1 and CDR2 sequences are GTSNPN and SVGIG (reference sequence). Written as DNA, the CDR3 is TGTGCCTGGTATAGAGACAGGGCGAGGAACACTGAAGCTTTCTTT. The encoded protein is CAWYRDRARNTEAFF. Drawing the rest from reference TRBV30 and TRBJ1-1, the complete variable domain is SQTIHQWPATLVQPVGSPLSLECTVEGTSNPNLYWYRQAAGRGLQLLFYSVGIGQISSEVPQNLSASRPQDRQFILSSKKLLLSDSGFYLCAWYRDRARNTEAFFGQGTRLTVV.

This clonotype was found many times. The rearrangement joins TRBV30 to TRBJ1-3; 7 nucleotides align to TRBD1. Germline V gene sequence: CDR1 GTSNPN, CDR2 SVGIG (reference sequence). V lost 5 bases, J lost 0 bases, and 7 bases stayed unmatched. The CDR3 is made up of 15 amino acids. CDR3 nucleotide sequence: TGTGCCTGGTCGGGACAGTCTCTCTCTGGAAACACCATATATTTT. It yields the protein CAWSGQSLSGNTIYF.

The table lists this clonotype with many counts. This sequence joins TRBV7-9 and TRBJ2-3; 11 bases line up with TRBD1. The CDR3 length is 16 residues. In germline, CDR1 is SEHNR, CDR2 FQNEAQ (reference sequence). With V trimmed by 3 bases and J by 3 bases, 5 bases remained unmatched. The CDR3 spells CASSFPGTGGTDTQYF. The CDR3 DNA reads as TGTGCCAGCAGCTTCCCCGGGACAGGGGGAACAGATACGCAGTATTTT.

Only a few counts were recorded for this clonotype. V and J are TRBV6-1 and TRBJ1-5; D unclear. V lost 6 bases and J lost 7, with 16 bases in between. Germline V gene sequence: CDR1 MNHNS, CDR2 SASEGT. This CDR3 is 14 amino acids long. CDR3 residues: CASSEGGESQPQHF. The CDR3 coding sequence is TGTGCCAGCAGCGAGGGCGGGGAGTCCCAGCCCCAGCATTTT.

This clonotype was seen ten or more times. The chain uses TRBV7-9 and TRBJ2-7; 10 bases fit TRBD2. CDR3 length equals 15 residues. With V trimmed by 4 bases and J by 2 bases, 5 bases remained unmatched. Per the germline V gene, CDR1 is SEHNR and CDR2 is FQNEAQ (reference sequence). DNA for the CDR3: TGTGCCAGCAGCTCCGGACTAGCGGAGCCCTACGAGCAGTACTTC. The encoded protein is CASSSGLAEPYEQYF.

V usage is TRBV12-5 and J usage is TRBJ2-3; 8 positions match TRBD2. The CDR3 has 16 residues. The germline gives CDR1 LGHNT, CDR2 FRNRAP. The trim removed 3 bases at V and 5 bases at J, leaving 10 bases unmatched. CDR3 bases: TGTGCTAGTGGTTTCAGGGGCGGGGGGCCAGGAGATACGCAGTATTTT. It yields the protein CASGFRGGGPGDTQYF. Based on the CDR3 plus reference TRBV12-5 and TRBJ2-3, the full variable domain is DARVTQTPRHKVTEMGQEVTMRCQPILGHNTVFWYRQTMMQGLELLAYFRNRAPLDDSGMPKDRFSAEMPDATLATLKIQPSEPRDSAVYFCASGFRGGGPGDTQYFGPGTRLTVL.

Ten or more counts support this clonotype. The chain is built from TRBV7-2 and TRBJ2-1; 10 bases map to TRBD2. V shed 7 bases, J shed 6 bases, and the junction held 6 bases outside the gene matches. The CDR3 is made up of 14 amino acids. The germline V gene has CDR1 SGHTA and CDR2 FQGNSA. The CDR3 DNA follows: TGTGCCAGCACCCGGACTAGCGGTCCCAATGAGCAGTTCTTC. This translates into CASTRTSGPNEQFF.

This clonotype occurred many times. The chain has TRBV11-2 and TRBJ2-5, with 9 bases aligning to TRBD1. CDR1 SGHAT and CDR2 FQNNGV come from the germline V gene. The CDR3 is made up of 14 amino acids. The V segment lost 4 bases and the J segment 4 bases; nucleotides outside the gene matches: 4. As DNA, the CDR3 is TGTGCCAGCAGCTCCGGGACAGGGAGAGAGACCCAGTACTTC. Protein sequence: CASSSGTGRETQYF.

As regards this clonotype: The CDR3 carries no conserved terminal phenylalanine or tryptophan, so it likely arises from a read error. The gene calls are TRBV5-4 and TRBJ1-1, with D maybe TRBD1 (5 bases). This CDR3 has 13 residues. V shed 4 bases and J shed 4 bases, with 11 bases lying between them. The germline CDR1 and CDR2 sequences are SGHNT and YYREEE (reference sequence). Here the CDR3 DNA reads TGTGCCAGCAGCCGGGGCGCAGCCACTGAAGCTTTCTTG. Translating gives CASSRGAATEAFL.

This clonotype has only a few counts. The chain combines TRBV5-1 with TRBJ2-7; 9 bases line up with TRBD1. This CDR3 spans 14 amino acids. CDR1 and CDR2 (germline): SGHRS, YFSETQ. The junction had 8 bases not matched to a gene; V was cut back by 4 bases and J by 6 bases. In nucleotides, the CDR3 is TGCGCCAGCAGCCCCCAGGGACAGGGTCGCGAGCAGTACTTC. Translated: CASSPQGQGREQYF. The entire variable domain, with the rest obtained from reference TRBV5-1 and TRBJ2-7, is as follows: KAGVTQTPRYLIKTRGQQVTLSCSPISGHRSVSWYQQTPGQGLQFLFEYFSETQRNKGNFPGRFSGRQFSNSRSEMNVSTLELGDSALYLCASSPQGQGREQYFGPGTRLTVT.

This clonotype has at least ten counts. The chain links TRBV2 to TRBJ2-2; TRBD2 aligns across 11 bases. CDR1 SNHLY and CDR2 FYNNEI come from the germline V gene. V lost 6 bases to trimming and J lost 6 bases; unmatched junction nucleotides: 6. CDR3 length: 15 residues. This CDR3 reads CASRGSGRAAGELFF. CDR3 bases: TGTGCCAGCAGGGGTAGCGGGAGGGCCGCCGGGGAGCTGTTTTTT.

About this clonotype itself: A much larger clone lies a single base off, so this may be a read error. V is TRBV18 and J is TRBJ2-1; 11 bases are a match to TRBD1. Per the germline V gene, CDR1 is KGHSH and CDR2 is LQKENI. The CDR3 consists of 14 residues. The junction had 6 bases not matched to a gene; V was cut back by 4 bases and J by 10 bases. Written as DNA, the CDR3 is TGTGCCAGCTCACGGGACAGGGGGTGGGACGAGCAGTTCTTC. Protein sequence: CASSRDRGWDEQFF.

This clonotype was seen ten or more times. The chain links TRBV28 to TRBJ1-2; no definite D call. This CDR3 has 13 amino acids. V was cut by 11 bases and J by 4 bases, with 17 bases left in between. CDR1 is MDHEN and CDR2 is SYDVKM in the germline V gene. The CDR3 sequence: CAVIEARGYGYTF. As DNA, the CDR3 is TGTGCCGTTATTGAGGCGCGGGGCTATGGCTACACCTTC.

This clonotype has only a few counts. In DNA, the CDR3 is TGTGCCAGCAGCTTCGCAGGGGGGGCAGACACCGGGGAGCTGTTTTTT. Translated: CASSFAGGADTGELFF. J is TRBJ2-2 and V is TRBV5-4, with D perhaps given as TRBD1 or TRBD2 (7 bases each). The CDR3 is 16 residues long. Trimming shortened V by 2 bases and J by 3 bases, and 14 bases separated the two germline ends. Germline V gene lookup returns CDR1 SGHNT and CDR2 YYREEE (reference sequence). Drawing the rest from reference TRBV5-4 and TRBJ2-2, the complete variable domain is ETGVTQSPTHLIKTRGQQVTLRCSSQSGHNTVSWYQQALGQGPQFIFQYYREEENGRGNFPPRFSGLQFPNYSSELNVNALELDDSALYLCASSFAGGADTGELFFGEGSRLTVL.